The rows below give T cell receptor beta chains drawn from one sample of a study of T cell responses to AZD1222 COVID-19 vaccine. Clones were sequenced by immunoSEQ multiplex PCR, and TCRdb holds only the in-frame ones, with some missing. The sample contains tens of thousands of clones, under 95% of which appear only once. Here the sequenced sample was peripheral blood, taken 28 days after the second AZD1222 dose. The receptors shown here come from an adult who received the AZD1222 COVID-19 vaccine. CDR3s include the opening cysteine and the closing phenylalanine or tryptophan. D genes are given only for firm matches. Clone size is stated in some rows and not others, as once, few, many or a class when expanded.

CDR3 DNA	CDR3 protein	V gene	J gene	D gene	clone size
TGCGCCAGCAGACGGGACAGAGACACTGAAGCTTTCTTT	CASRRDRDTEAFF	TRBV5-1	TRBJ1-1	TRBD1	-
TGTGCCAGCAGGCTGCAGGGGAATGAGCAGTTCTTC	CASRLQGNEQFF	TRBV27	TRBJ2-1	-	few
TGTGCCAGCAGCCAATCGACAGGGAATTCACCCCTCCACTTT	CASSQSTGNSPLHF	TRBV3-1/TRBV3-2	TRBJ1-6	TRBD1	few
TGTGCCAGCAGGAAGGCAGGGGGCAACGAGCAGTACTTC	CASRKAGGNEQYF	TRBV3-1/TRBV3-2	TRBJ2-7	TRBD1	-
TGTGCCAGCAGCCCAGTTTTGGTAAACACTGAAGCTTTCTTT	CASSPVLVNTEAFF	TRBV11-2	TRBJ1-1	-	-
TGTGCCACCAGCACCGACAGAGACACTGAAGCTTTCTTT	CATSTDRDTEAFF	TRBV15	TRBJ1-1	-	-
TGTGCCAGCAGCGCAGCGGGACAGGGAGGGATTAATGAAAAACTGTTTTTT	CASSAAGQGGINEKLFF	TRBV5-4	TRBJ1-4	TRBD1	-
TGTGCCAGCAGGCAAAATATAGCGGGAGCCTACGAGCAGTACTTC	CASRQNIAGAYEQYF	TRBV27	TRBJ2-7	TRBD2	-
TGTGCTAGCAGCCGCCCGGGGGCGGACACAGATACGCAGTATTTT	CASSRPGADTDTQYF	TRBV7-7	TRBJ2-3	-	once
TGTGCCAGCGGAAACCGACAGGGGGCCTGGGAGCAGTACTTC	CASGNRQGAWEQYF	TRBV28	TRBJ2-7	TRBD1	-
TGCGCCAGCAGCCAAGTCACTACCACAGATACGCAGTATTTT	CASSQVTTTDTQYF	TRBV4-3	TRBJ2-3	-	-
TGCAGCGGGGCGAAGGGGGGCTCCTACGAGCAGTACTTC	CSGAKGGSYEQYF	TRBV29-1	TRBJ2-7	-	-
TGTGCCAGCAGTAACAAGAGAGCAACTAATGAAAAACTGTTTTTT	CASSNKRATNEKLFF	TRBV6-2/TRBV6-3	TRBJ1-4	-	-
TGTGCCAGCAGCCAAGGAGGGCGGTGGAATGAAGCTTTCTTT	CASSQGGRWNEAFF	TRBV3-1/TRBV3-2	TRBJ1-1	-	-
TGTGCCAGTAGTGCCTCGGGATCCGAGCAGTACTTC	CASSASGSEQYF	TRBV19	TRBJ2-7	-	-
TGTGCCAGCAGTTACCAGGACGGGGACATCGATTCACCCCTCCACTTT	CASSYQDGDIDSPLHF	TRBV6-5	TRBJ1-6	-	-
TGTGCCAGCAGTCCTACCGGGGAGGGCAATCAGCCCCAGCATTTT	CASSPTGEGNQPQHF	TRBV6-5	TRBJ1-5	-	-
TGTGCCAGCAGTTTAAGGGGGGACAGTTACAATGAGCAGTTCTTC	CASSLRGDSYNEQFF	TRBV28	TRBJ2-1	-	-
TGTGCCAGTACAGGGTTCCCTGGGGCCAACGTCCTGACTTTC	CASTGFPGANVLTF	TRBV18	TRBJ2-6	-	-
TGTGCCAGCAGCCCGACGCAGGGGATAGGACAGCCCCAGCATTTT	CASSPTQGIGQPQHF	TRBV7-6	TRBJ1-5	-	-
TGTGCCAGCAGGCAGGGAAACAATGAGCAGTTCTTC	CASRQGNNEQFF	TRBV7-8	TRBJ2-1	-	-
TGTGCCAGCAGTCCAACTAGCGGGATAGCCGGGGAGCTGTTTTTT	CASSPTSGIAGELFF	TRBV27	TRBJ2-2	TRBD2	-
TGTGCCAGCAGTGACTCGAATCAGGGGGGCAATGAGCAGTTCTTC	CASSDSNQGGNEQFF	TRBV6-4	TRBJ2-1	-	-
TGTGCCAGCAGTTTGTGGGGGAGCAATCAGCCCCAGCATTTT	CASSLWGSNQPQHF	TRBV28	TRBJ1-5	-	-
TGTGCCACCAGCCACGCGAAAGGGACTAGCGGGAGGAACGCCTACGAGCAGTACTTC	CATSHAKGTSGRNAYEQYF	TRBV15	TRBJ2-7	TRBD2	-
TGTGCCAGCAGTTTCCCGGATAGCGGACCGCAGGGCCAGTACTTC	CASSFPDSGPQGQYF	TRBV28	TRBJ2-5	-	-
TGTGCCAGCAGCGCCTTACAGGGGGCTGGCTACGAGCAGTACTTC	CASSALQGAGYEQYF	TRBV9	TRBJ2-7	TRBD1	-
TGTGCCAGCAGTTACTCGGACAGCCAGTCACCCCTCCACTTT	CASSYSDSQSPLHF	TRBV6-5	TRBJ1-6	-	-
TGCGCCAGCAGCTTGGGGGTTGGGGAAAAACTGTTTTTT	CASSLGVGEKLFF	TRBV5-1	TRBJ1-4	-	-
TGTGCCAGCAGCGAAAGGGCAACTTGGGACAGGGACGTTGTTGATGAAAAACTGTTTTTT	CASSERATWDRDVVDEKLFF	TRBV2	TRBJ1-4	TRBD1	-
TGTGCCAGCAGCCCCGGGTCAGTTTTTACCACCATATATTTT	CASSPGSVFTTIYF	TRBV7-2	TRBJ1-3	-	-
TGTGCCAGCAGCCCCACGAGGGAGGGAAGGCCTGAAGCTTTCTTT	CASSPTREGRPEAFF	TRBV5-5	TRBJ1-1	-	-
TGTGCCAGCAGACTACAGGGGGGGGGTGCAGATACGCAGTATTTT	CASRLQGGGADTQYF	TRBV6-5	TRBJ2-3	-	-